These 20 T cell receptor beta chains originate from one sample sequenced in a study of blood T cells in healthy people across ages. Then a second PCR, running roughly 7 to 11 cycles, was carried out with a sample-barcoded 5' primer and a J-beta primer mix. A single record per CDR3 protein comes from TCRdb applying MiXCR to the 5' RACE reads. The sample lists around 970,000 distinct CDR3 sequences, roughly half seen once, with over 20% in the top ten. Specimen: blood. The receptors originated from a woman aged 55-69 years in good health.

The CDR3 sequence: CASRETGGGIQYF. CDR3 coding DNA: TGTGCCAGCAGGGAAACAGGGGGCGGCATTCAGTACTTC. The V call is TRBV28, the J call TRBJ2-7; 9 bases match TRBD1. The J call may not be correct, given that the DNA end is closer to TRBJ2-4. The CDR3 is 13 residues long. The germline gives CDR1 MDHEN, CDR2 SYDVKM.

This clonotype was recorded at least ten times. V is TRBV3-1 and J is TRBJ1-2; 8 nucleotides align to TRBD1. V lost 1 base, J lost 10 bases, and 14 bases stayed unmatched. Per the germline V gene, CDR1 is LGHDT and CDR2 is YNNKEL (reference sequence). The CDR3 consists of 16 residues. This CDR3 reads CASSQGTGGLKCAYTF. The DNA of the CDR3 is TGTGCCAGCAGCCAAGGAACAGGGGGGCTAAAGTGTGCCTACACCTTC.

This clonotype came up a few times. The chain links TRBV7-2 to TRBJ2-2; TRBD1 agrees at 10 bases. CDR3 length: 16 amino acids. Germline V lookup: CDR1 SGHTA, CDR2 FQGNSA. V lost 2 bases to trimming and J lost 3 bases; unmatched junction nucleotides: 3. CDR3 nucleotides: TGTGCCAGCAGCTTATTCGGGACAGGGGACACCGGGGAGCTGTTTTTT. It yields the protein CASSLFGTGDTGELFF.

The chain is built from TRBV7-9 and TRBJ1-6, with TRBD1 identical over 9 bases. The CDR3 runs to 15 residues. Germline V gene sequence: CDR1 SEHNR, CDR2 FQNEAQ (reference sequence). V lost 1 base and J lost 10; bases outside the gene matches: 5. CDR3 loop: CASSLVGTGYSPLHF. In DNA form, the CDR3 reads TGTGCCAGCAGCTTAGTCGGGACAGGGTACTCACCCCTCCACTTT.

This clonotype was observed a handful of times. The chain links TRBV2 to TRBJ2-6; D uncertain. Trimming took 2 bases from V and 0 from J, leaving 8 bases between them. The CDR3 runs 16 residues. In germline, CDR1 is SNHLY, CDR2 FYNNEI. This CDR3 is CASSERMVSGANVLTF. The CDR3 region has the DNA TGTGCCAGCAGTGAAAGGATGGTCTCTGGGGCCAACGTCCTGACTTTC.

The chain carries TRBV3-1 and TRBJ2-1; D might be TRBD1 (6 bases). The CDR3 runs to 17 residues. V lost 1 base to trimming and J lost 4 bases, with 17 bases between them. Germline CDR1 is LGHDT and CDR2 is YNNKEL (reference sequence). The CDR3 reads CASSQAFTGINYNEQFF. CDR3 bases: TGTGCCAGCAGCCAAGCCTTCACAGGGATAAATTACAATGAGCAGTTCTTC.

V and J are TRBV6-1 and TRBJ2-1, with 9 bases identical to TRBD2. Judging by the DNA end, TRBJ2-7 fits better; the J call may be wrong. The CDR3 extends over 14 amino acids. Germline V lookup: CDR1 MNHNS, CDR2 SASEGT. This chain's CDR3 is CASSASGDYNEQYF. CDR3 coding DNA: TGTGCCAGCAGTGCTAGCGGGGATTACAATGAGCAGTACTTC.

This clonotype was picked up a small number of times. This sequence joins TRBV20-1 and TRBJ2-7; weak D call: TRBD2 (6 bases). Looked up from germline, CDR1 is DFQATT and CDR2 is SNEGSKA (reference sequence). The CDR3 sequence is 13 residues long. V was pared by 5 bases and J by 4 bases, with 15 bases between. CDR3 region: CSAPGRTLYEQYF. DNA of the CDR3: TGCAGTGCTCCGGGGAGGACCTTATACGAGCAGTACTTC.

In regard to this clonotype: At one end the junction does not follow the germline gene, possibly because of a read error. The DNA for the CDR3 is TGCGCCAGTAGCCAAGTGCGGTCAGGGATAAGCACAGATACGCAGTATTTT. This sequence encodes CASSQVRSGISTDTQYF. This chain uses TRBV4-1 with TRBJ2-3; possible D gene TRBD1, 5 bases. Germline lookup yields CDR1 MGHRA and CDR2 YSYEKL. The CDR3 is made up of 17 amino acids.

The rearrangement links TRBV12-3 or TRBV12-4 to TRBJ2-1; 11 bases line up with TRBD2. The CDR3 has 16 amino acids. The ends lost 7 bases at V and 13 bases at J; junction bases unmatched: 18. The CDR3 region has the DNA TGTGCCAGCACCCGGTCCGGGACTAGCGGTACGGGCCGACAGTTCTTC. Its protein is CASTRSGTSGTGRQFF.

V usage is TRBV27 and J usage is TRBJ2-7; tentative D call: TRBD2 (6 bases). Trimming left V 3 bases short and J 3 bases short, with 15 bases between. Germline loops: CDR1 MNHEY, CDR2 SMNVEV (reference sequence). The CDR3 has 15 residues. CDR3: CASSLTVAEYYEQYF. The CDR3 nucleotides read TGTGCCAGCAGTTTGACCGTAGCGGAATACTACGAGCAGTACTTC.

This clonotype was seen once. The CDR3 nucleotides are TGTGCCAGCAGTTATAGGGGGGGACAGTCCTACGAGCAGTACTTC. Translation gives CASSYRGGQSYEQYF. V is TRBV6-2 or TRBV6-3 and J is TRBJ2-7; the D gene could be TRBD1 or TRBD2 (7 bases each). The V gene lost 3 bases and the J gene lost 1 base, with 13 bases spanning the gap. This CDR3 region has 15 residues. Germline loops: CDR1 MNHEY, CDR2 SVGEGT.

Only a few counts were recorded for this clonotype. This chain uses TRBV28 with TRBJ2-1; perhaps D is TRBD1 or TRBD2 (5 bases each). Germline-derived CDR1 and CDR2 are MDHEN and SYDVKM. V lost 3 bases and J lost 14, with 17 bases in between. The CDR3 runs to 13 residues. For the CDR3, the DNA is TGTGCCAGCAGTTTTGAGCCGGGACGGGTTGAGTTCTTC. This codes for CASSFEPGRVEFF.

The chain links TRBV27 to TRBJ2-6, with D possibly TRBD2 on 5 matching bases. CDR1 and CDR2 (germline): MNHEY, SMNVEV (reference sequence). V was pared by 6 bases and J by 0 bases, with 21 bases between. The CDR3 is 19 residues long. This CDR3 is CASRGFGKQLSSGANVLTF. The DNA for the CDR3 is TGTGCCAGCAGAGGATTCGGGAAACAACTTAGCTCTGGGGCCAACGTCCTGACTTTC. The complete variable domain, with remaining parts taken from reference TRBV27 and TRBJ2-6, reads EAQVTQNPRYLITVTGKKLTVTCSQNMNHEYMSWYRQDPGLGLRQIYYSMNVEVTDKGDVPEGYKVSRKEKRNFPLILESPSPNQTSLYFCASRGFGKQLSSGANVLTFGAGSRLTVL.

The chain recombines TRBV2 with TRBJ1-6, with 12 bases identical to TRBD1. The CDR3 consists of 17 residues. J lost 10 bases, V lost 5 bases, and 12 bases had no gene match. Germline assignment: CDR1 SNHLY and CDR2 FYNNEI. This CDR3 is CASSLSGQGAIWSPLHF. Here the CDR3 DNA reads TGTGCCAGCAGTCTCTCGGGACAGGGGGCGATTTGGTCACCCCTCCACTTT.

V gene TRBV12-3 or TRBV12-4 combines with J gene TRBJ2-1; D possibly corresponds to TRBD1 (6 bases). V dropped 4 bases and J dropped 8 bases, with 18 bases sitting between them. This CDR3 comprises 15 residues. CDR3 bases: TGTGCCAGCAGTTCGACCAGGGGAAGTTTGGATGAGCAGTTCTTC. Translating gives CASSSTRGSLDEQFF.

This clonotype was seen more than once but under ten times. This sequence joins TRBV29-1 and TRBJ1-2; D is unclear. V was trimmed by 6 bases and J by 5 bases, leaving 19 bases between them. This CDR3 is 14 amino acids long. Germline lookup yields CDR1 SQVTM and CDR2 ANQGSEA. The DNA of the CDR3 is TGCAGCGTCGCGATAGGACCCTCCGTTTATGGCTACACCTTC. It encodes CSVAIGPSVYGYTF.

V usage is TRBV7-2 and J usage is TRBJ2-1, with 9 bases that match TRBD1. The DNA end lines up better with TRBJ2-7; the J call may be wrong. This CDR3 spans 14 amino acids. Germline V gives CDR1 SGHTA, CDR2 FQGNSA. For the CDR3, the DNA is TGTGCCAGCACGTCCGGGACAGGGTACAATGAGCAGTACTTC. Its translation is CASTSGTGYNEQYF.

The rearrangement links TRBV15 to TRBJ1-1, with TRBD1 as a possible D gene (5 bases). CDR3 length: 15 amino acids. The germline V and J ends were trimmed by 6 bases and 4 bases, with 18 bases remaining between them. CDR1 is LNHNV and CDR2 is YYDKDF in the germline V gene (reference sequence). DNA of the CDR3: TGTGCCACCAGTCCCGGAAGGGGCAAGGGCACTGAAGCTTTCTTT. As protein: CATSPGRGKGTEAFF.

As concerns this clonotype: With a much larger clone just one base away, this may be a read error. The CDR3 bases are TGCGCCAGCAGCGTGACCTCCCCGGGGTATGGCTACACCTTC. This translates into CASSVTSPGYGYTF. The chain recombines TRBV5-1 with TRBJ1-2; no clear D. Germline lookup yields CDR1 SGHRS and CDR2 YFSETQ. This CDR3 is 14 amino acids long. The V end was cut by 4 bases, the J end by 5 bases, with 15 bases between. Full variable domain (remainder filled in from reference TRBV5-1 and TRBJ1-2): KAGVTQTPRYLIKTRGQQVTLSCSPISGHRSVSWYQQTPGQGLQFLFEYFSETQRNKGNFPGRFSGRQFSNSRSEMNVSTLELGDSALYLCASSVTSPGYGYTFGSGTRLTVV.